The clone carrying this T cell receptor beta chain was observed a handful of times. Its matching antigen is unknown. This specimen comes from a study of CD8 T cell repertoires and HIV-1 epitope variants. Study-level information: Each of Twenty-five Gag and Nef epitope peptides stimulated a separate culture. Epitopes were three Gag families plus Nef HW9 and YT9. An uncultured baseline aliquot held 1M T cells.

The ends were cut back, 2 bases at V and 8 bases at J, with 18 bases in the middle. The V gene's germline CDR1 is MDHEN and CDR2 SYDVKM. The CDR3 totals 15 residues. Only in-frame clones appear in the TCRdb table, and some are missing; sequencing was by immunoSEQ multiplex PCR. The sample includes under 7,500 clones, about 60% seen only once; the top ten take around two fifths. The gene calls are TRBV28 and TRBJ1-2; D is ambiguous. This TCR derives from a male donor with HIV. The sequencing sample was made of cultured CD8+ T cells derived from PBMCs. In DNA form, the CDR3 reads TGTGCCAGCAGTTTAGAAGGGTACCCACTTTGGGGCTACACCTTC. Protein product: CASSLEGYPLWGYTF.